The clone carrying this T cell receptor beta chain was seen ten or more times. These data originate in a study of T cells in Graves' hyperthyroidism and ophthalmopathy. RNA transcripts yielded amplified TCR beta CDR3 regions. During a first-round RT-PCR of the TCR CDR3, the HTBI primer set was used. TCRdb used MiXCR to reprocess the multiplex PCR reads, holding one entry per CDR3 protein. In the table there are more than 300,000 distinct CDR3 sequences, about 18% of which are singletons. This TCR was sampled from a man between 18 and 35 years old with Graves' ophthalmopathy. Source material: blood.

The CDR3: CASSHRLPASGVRLVNEQFF. For the CDR3, the DNA is TGTGCCAGCAGTCACCGACTACCCGCTAGCGGGGTGCGGTTGGTAAATGAGCAGTTCTTC. V and J are TRBV12-3 or TRBV12-4 and TRBJ2-1; 9 bases fit TRBD2. The trim removed 5 bases at V and 7 bases at J, leaving 24 bases unmatched. The CDR3 totals 20 residues.